Each of the 8 T cell receptor beta chains below was sequenced from the same sample in a study of blood T cell repertoires in COVID-19. This table comes from immunoSEQ multiplex PCR, and its TCRdb copy is limited to in-frame clones, with some not included. The profile shows a few hundred thousand clones, less than 90% of them singletons. The sequencing sample was made of peripheral blood. The source of these receptors is a woman older than 75 with active or convalescent COVID-19.

This chain connects TRBV2 to TRBJ2-2; 9 bases match TRBD2. The germline CDR1 and CDR2 sequences are SNHLY and FYNNEI. V was clipped by 6 bases and J by 6 bases; unmatched bases: 11. The CDR3 consists of 16 residues. CDR3 bases: TGTGCCAGCAGGAAGGCCGGGACTAGCATCGCCGGGGAGCTGTTTTTT. Protein: CASRKAGTSIAGELFF.

This clone has a single count. V gene TRBV4-1 combines with J gene TRBJ2-3; 15 nucleotides line up with TRBD2. This CDR3 comprises 18 residues. The germline CDR1 and CDR2 sequences are MGHRA and YSYEKL. Trimming took 4 bases from V and 5 from J; bases not matched to a gene: 10. Here the CDR3 reads CASSRGTSGGPSQDTQYF. CDR3 nucleotides: TGCGCCAGCAGCCGAGGGACTAGCGGGGGGCCCTCCCAAGATACGCAGTATTTT.

This rearrangement joins TRBV5-1 to TRBJ2-1; possible D gene TRBD2, 5 bases. This CDR3 has 13 residues. Germline CDR1 is SGHRS and CDR2 is YFSETQ. Trimming stripped 5 bases from V and 5 bases from J, with 11 bases between. CDR3 protein: CASSEGSHNEQFF. CDR3 DNA: TGCGCCAGCAGTGAGGGATCGCACAATGAGCAGTTCTTC.

This clone was found a few times. The chain employs TRBV6-5 and TRBJ1-2, with D tentatively TRBD1 (6 bases). The CDR3 is 14 amino acids. Germline loops: CDR1 MNHEY, CDR2 SVGAGI. Here the CDR3 DNA reads TGTGCGGTTTGGGAACAGGGTGGTTGGGATGGCTACACCTTC. It codes for CAVWEQGGWDGYTF.

This chain links TRBV10-3 with TRBJ2-1; TRBD1 matches at 12 bases. The CDR3 totals 16 residues. The junction had 7 bases not matched to a gene; V was cut back by 3 bases and J by 7 bases. The germline V gene has CDR1 ENHRY and CDR2 SYGVKD. The CDR3 DNA reads as TGTGCCATCAGTGACCCCGGGACAGGGGGCTGGAATGAGCAGTTCTTC. It translates to CAISDPGTGGWNEQFF.

This chain uses TRBV28 with TRBJ1-2; 9 nucleotides agree with TRBD1. The CDR3 spans 14 residues. The germline CDR1 and CDR2 sequences are MDHEN and SYDVKM. The J segment lost 7 bases and the V segment lost 4 bases, leaving 7 bases of the junction unmatched. The CDR3 nucleotides read TGTGCCAGCAGTTCCATGGACAGGGGAGGTGGCTACACCTTC. Its protein product is CASSSMDRGGGYTF.

The chain uses TRBV7-2 and TRBJ2-3; D may be TRBD2 (5 bases). CDR1 is SGHTA and CDR2 is FQGNSA in the germline V gene. V shed 3 bases and J shed 2 bases, with 12 bases lying between them. The CDR3 is made up of 15 amino acids. The CDR3 reads CASSLRRPNTDTQYF. The CDR3 DNA follows: TGTGCCAGCAGCTTGAGGAGGCCAAACACAGATACGCAGTATTTT.

This chain uses TRBV10-1 with TRBJ1-5; D perhaps matches TRBD1 (5 bases). Germline CDR1 is WNHNN and CDR2 is SYGVQD (reference sequence). The CDR3 has 21 amino acids. V lost 9 bases and J lost 0, with 33 bases in between. In DNA form, the CDR3 reads TGCGCCAGGTCAGGGCGGAGGACTACCAAGACAGCTACCTATAGCAATCAGCCCCAGCATTTT. It yields the protein CARSGRRTTKTATYSNQPQHF.